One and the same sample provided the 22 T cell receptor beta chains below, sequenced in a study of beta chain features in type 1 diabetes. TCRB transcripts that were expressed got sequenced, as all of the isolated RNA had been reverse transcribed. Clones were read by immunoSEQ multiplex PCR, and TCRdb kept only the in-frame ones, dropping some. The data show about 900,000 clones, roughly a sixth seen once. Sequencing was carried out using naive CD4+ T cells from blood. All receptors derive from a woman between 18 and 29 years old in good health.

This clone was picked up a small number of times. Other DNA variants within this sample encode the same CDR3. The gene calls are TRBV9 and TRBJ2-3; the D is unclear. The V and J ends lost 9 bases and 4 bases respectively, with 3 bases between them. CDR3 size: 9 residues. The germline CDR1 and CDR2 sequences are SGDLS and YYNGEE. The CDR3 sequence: CATSDTQYF. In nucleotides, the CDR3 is TGTGCCACATCAGATACGCAGTATTTT. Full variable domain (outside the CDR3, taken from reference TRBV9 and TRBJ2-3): DSGVTQTPKHLITATGQRVTLRCSPRSGDLSVYWYQQSLDQGLQFLIQYYNGEERAKGNILERFSAQQFPDLHSELNLSSLELGDSALYFCATSDTQYFGPGTRLTVL.

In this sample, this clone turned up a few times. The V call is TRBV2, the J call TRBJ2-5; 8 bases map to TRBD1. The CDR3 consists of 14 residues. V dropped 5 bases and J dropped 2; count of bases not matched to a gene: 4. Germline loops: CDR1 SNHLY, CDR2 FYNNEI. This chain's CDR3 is CASSQTGVQETQYF. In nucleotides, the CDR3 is TGTGCCAGCAGTCAGACAGGGGTTCAAGAGACCCAGTACTTC.

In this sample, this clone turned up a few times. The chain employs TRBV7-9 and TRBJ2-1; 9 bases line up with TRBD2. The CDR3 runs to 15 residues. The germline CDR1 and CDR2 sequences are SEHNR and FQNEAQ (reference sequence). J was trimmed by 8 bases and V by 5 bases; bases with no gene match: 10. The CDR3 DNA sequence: TGTGCCAGCAGCGTGGGGGCTAGCGGGATCCATGAGCAGTTCTTC. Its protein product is CASSVGASGIHEQFF.

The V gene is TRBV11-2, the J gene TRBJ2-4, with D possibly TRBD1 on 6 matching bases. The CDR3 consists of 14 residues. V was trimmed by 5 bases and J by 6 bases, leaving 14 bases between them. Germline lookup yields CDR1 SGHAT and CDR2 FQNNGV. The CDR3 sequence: CASSPRPGVNIQYF. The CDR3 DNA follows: TGTGCCAGCAGCCCCAGGCCAGGGGTAAACATTCAGTACTTC.

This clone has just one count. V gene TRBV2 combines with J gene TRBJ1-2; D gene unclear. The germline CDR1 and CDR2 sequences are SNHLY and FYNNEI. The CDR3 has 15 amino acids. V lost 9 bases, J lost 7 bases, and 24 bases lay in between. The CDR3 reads CASARTTEGRSGYTF. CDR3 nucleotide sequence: TGTGCCAGTGCCCGAACGACCGAAGGGCGGTCTGGCTACACCTTC.

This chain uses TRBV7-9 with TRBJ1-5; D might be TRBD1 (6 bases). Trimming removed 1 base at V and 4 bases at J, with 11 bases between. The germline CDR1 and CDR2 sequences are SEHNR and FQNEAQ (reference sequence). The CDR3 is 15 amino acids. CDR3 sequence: CASSLVGGWNQPQHF. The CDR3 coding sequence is TGTGCCAGCAGCTTAGTAGGGGGTTGGAATCAGCCCCAGCATTTT.

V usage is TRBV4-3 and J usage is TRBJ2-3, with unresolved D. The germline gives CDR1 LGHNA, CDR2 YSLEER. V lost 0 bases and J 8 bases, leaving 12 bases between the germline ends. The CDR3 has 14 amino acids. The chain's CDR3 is CASSQDSYLVTQYF. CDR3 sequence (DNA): TGCGCCAGCAGCCAAGATTCTTATCTGGTTACGCAGTATTTT.

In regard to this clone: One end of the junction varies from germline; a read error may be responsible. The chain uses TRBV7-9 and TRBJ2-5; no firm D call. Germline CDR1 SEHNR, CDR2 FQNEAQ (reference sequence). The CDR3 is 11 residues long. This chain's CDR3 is CASGIQGTQYF. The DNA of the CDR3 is TGTGCCAGCGGGATTCAAGGGACCCAGTACTTC.

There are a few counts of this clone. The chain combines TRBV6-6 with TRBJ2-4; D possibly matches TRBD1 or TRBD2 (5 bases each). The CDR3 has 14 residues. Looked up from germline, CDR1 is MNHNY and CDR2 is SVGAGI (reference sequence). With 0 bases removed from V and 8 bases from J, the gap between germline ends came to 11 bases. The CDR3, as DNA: TGTGCCAGCAGTTACTCGGCCGGGACGCACATTCAGTACTTC. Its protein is CASSYSAGTHIQYF.

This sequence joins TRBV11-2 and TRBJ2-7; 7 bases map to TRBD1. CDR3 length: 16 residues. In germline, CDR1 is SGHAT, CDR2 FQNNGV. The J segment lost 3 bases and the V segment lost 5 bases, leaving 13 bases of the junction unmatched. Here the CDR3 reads CASSPGPGTVRYEQYF. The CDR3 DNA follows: TGTGCCAGCAGCCCGGGGCCCGGGACAGTACGCTACGAGCAGTACTTC.

CDR3 in DNA: TGTGCCAGCAGCGGCGGAGAGGGATGGGATGTAGAAGAGACCCAGTACTTC. This encodes CASSGGEGWDVEETQYF. V is TRBV7-9 and J is TRBJ2-5; D might be TRBD2 (5 bases). The CDR3 length is 17 residues. Trimming shortened V by 5 bases and J by 3 bases, and 22 bases separated the two germline ends. Germline V gene sequence: CDR1 SEHNR, CDR2 FQNEAQ (reference sequence).

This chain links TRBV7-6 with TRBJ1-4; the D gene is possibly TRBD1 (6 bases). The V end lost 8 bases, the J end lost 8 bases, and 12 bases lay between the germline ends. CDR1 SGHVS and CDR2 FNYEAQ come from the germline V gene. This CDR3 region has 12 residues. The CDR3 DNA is TGTGCCAGCGGACAGTTTTCGGAAAAACTGTTTTTT. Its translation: CASGQFSEKLFF.

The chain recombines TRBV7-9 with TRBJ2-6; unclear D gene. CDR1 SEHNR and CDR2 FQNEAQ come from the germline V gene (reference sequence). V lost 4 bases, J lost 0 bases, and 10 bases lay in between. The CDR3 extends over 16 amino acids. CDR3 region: CASSSPRVSGANVLTF. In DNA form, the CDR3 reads TGTGCCAGCAGCTCACCTAGGGTCTCTGGGGCCAACGTCCTGACTTTC. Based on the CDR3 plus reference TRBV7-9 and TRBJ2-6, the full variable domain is DTGVSQNPRHKITKRGQNVTFRCDPISEHNRLYWYRQTLGQGPEFLTYFQNEAQLEKSRLLSDRFSAERPKGSFSTLEIQRTEQGDSAMYLCASSSPRVSGANVLTFGAGSRLTVL.

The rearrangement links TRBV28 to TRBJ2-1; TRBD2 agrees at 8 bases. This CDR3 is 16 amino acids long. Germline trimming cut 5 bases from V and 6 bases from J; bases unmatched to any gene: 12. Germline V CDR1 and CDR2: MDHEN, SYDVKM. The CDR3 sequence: CASSQPGGTRGNEQFF. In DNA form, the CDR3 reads TGTGCCAGCAGTCAACCTGGCGGGACTAGGGGCAATGAGCAGTTCTTC. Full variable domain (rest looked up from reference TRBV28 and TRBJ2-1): DVKVTQSSRYLVKRTGEKVFLECVQDMDHENMFWYRQDPGLGLRLIYFSYDVKMKEKGDIPEGYSVSREKKERFSLILESASTNQTSMYLCASSQPGGTRGNEQFFGPGTRLTVL.

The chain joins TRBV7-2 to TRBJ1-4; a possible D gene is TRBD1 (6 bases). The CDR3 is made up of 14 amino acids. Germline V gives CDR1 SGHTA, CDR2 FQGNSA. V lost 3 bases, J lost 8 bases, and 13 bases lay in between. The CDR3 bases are TGTGCCAGCAGCTTGTCCGGGACACACGAAAAACTGTTTTTT. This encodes CASSLSGTHEKLFF.

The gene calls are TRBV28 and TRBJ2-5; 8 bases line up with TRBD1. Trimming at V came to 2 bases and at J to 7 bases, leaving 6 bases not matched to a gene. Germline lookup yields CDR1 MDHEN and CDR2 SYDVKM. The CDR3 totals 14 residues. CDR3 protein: CASSLAGQGGTQYF. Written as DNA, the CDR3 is TGTGCCAGCAGTTTAGCCGGACAGGGCGGGACCCAGTACTTC.

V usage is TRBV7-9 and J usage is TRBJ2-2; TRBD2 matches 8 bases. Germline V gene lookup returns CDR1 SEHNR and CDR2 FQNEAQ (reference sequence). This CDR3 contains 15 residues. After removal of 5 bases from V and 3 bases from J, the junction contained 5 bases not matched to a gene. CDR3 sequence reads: CASSLSGTHTGELFF. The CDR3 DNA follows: TGTGCCAGCAGCCTTAGCGGGACGCACACCGGGGAGCTGTTTTTT.

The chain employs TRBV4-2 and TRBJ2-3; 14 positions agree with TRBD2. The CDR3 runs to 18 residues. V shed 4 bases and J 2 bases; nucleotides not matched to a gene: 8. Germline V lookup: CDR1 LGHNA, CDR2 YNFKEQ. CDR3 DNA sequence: TGTGCCAGCAGCCCAGGACTAGCGGGAGGTTCGTTCACAGATACGCAGTATTTT. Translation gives CASSPGLAGGSFTDTQYF.

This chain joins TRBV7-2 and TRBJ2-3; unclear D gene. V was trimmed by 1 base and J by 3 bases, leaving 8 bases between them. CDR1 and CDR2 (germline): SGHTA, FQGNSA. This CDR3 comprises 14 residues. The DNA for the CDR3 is TGTGCCAGCAGCTTAGTGAGCCTTACAGATACGCAGTATTTT. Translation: CASSLVSLTDTQYF.

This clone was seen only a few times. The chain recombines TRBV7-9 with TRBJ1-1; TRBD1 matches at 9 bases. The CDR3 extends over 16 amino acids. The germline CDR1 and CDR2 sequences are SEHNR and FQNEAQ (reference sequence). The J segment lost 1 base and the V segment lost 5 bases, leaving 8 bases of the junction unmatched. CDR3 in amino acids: CASSRRRTGENTEAFF. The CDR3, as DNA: TGTGCCAGCAGCCGGAGGCGGACAGGGGAGAACACTGAAGCTTTCTTT.

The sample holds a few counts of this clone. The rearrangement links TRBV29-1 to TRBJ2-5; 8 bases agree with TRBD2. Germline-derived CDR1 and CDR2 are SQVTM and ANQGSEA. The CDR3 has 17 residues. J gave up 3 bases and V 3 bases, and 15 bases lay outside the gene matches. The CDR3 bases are TGCAGCGTTGAGCTACTTTTCCCGGGGGGGCGGGAAGAGACCCAGTACTTC. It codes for CSVELLFPGGREETQYF.

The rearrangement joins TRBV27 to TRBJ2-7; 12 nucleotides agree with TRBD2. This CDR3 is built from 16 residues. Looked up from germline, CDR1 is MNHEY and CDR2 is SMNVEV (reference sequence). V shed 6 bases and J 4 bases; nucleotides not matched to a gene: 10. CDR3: CASSPRGLAGAYEQYF. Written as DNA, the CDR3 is TGTGCCAGCAGCCCGAGGGGACTAGCGGGCGCGTACGAGCAGTACTTC.